This TCR beta chain was sequenced during a study of technical replicates of blood from a handful of donors. Here immunoSEQ multiplex PCR was the method, and the copy in TCRdb shows in-frame clones only, minus some. Of 80,000 or so clones in the sample, 75% to 85% were seen once. The specimen sequenced was PBMCs. This clonotype originated in a human donor in good health. Some clones in this sample may be carry-over from other donors' samples.

Written as DNA, the CDR3 is TGTGCCAGCAGCTTGAGCGGACAGGGAACCCACGAGCAGTACTTC. It specifies CASSLSGQGTHEQYF. This chain connects TRBV5-6 to TRBJ2-7, with TRBD1 matching 8 bases. V was pared by 1 base and J by 5 bases, with 8 bases of the junction left unmatched. The CDR3 is made up of 15 amino acids. The V gene's germline CDR1 is SGHDT and CDR2 YYEEEE.